The T cell receptor beta chain under discussion was sequenced for a study of T cell responses to AZD1222 COVID-19 vaccine (dated by TCRdb to the early 2020s). Study-wide context: AZD1222 recipients whose second dose came at about 4 weeks and those whose second dose came at about 12 weeks were combined into one group, since spike-specific TCR depth and breadth did not differ between the two schedules. A total of 233 trial participants underwent TCR sequencing, of whom 207 received two doses of AZD1222 and some 25 received two doses of the MenACWY control vaccine. Enrollment into the trials was organized by age into subgroups of 18-55, 56-69 and 70-plus years, and those subgroups contained about 160, 30 and 59 TCR-sequenced participants, respectively.

The time point label here, explained by the study, means: baseline before first vaccination. The vaccinee samples were drawn from two UK trials, COV001 and COV002, one of which was a single-blind randomized controlled phase 2/3 trial testing AZD1222 (ChAdOx1 nCoV-19) in healthy adults. For TCRbeta chain sequencing, PBMC samples from trial participants were taken at day 0 and at day 28 after the second dose. Details on this clone: No cognate antigen has been identified for it. No base quality values were provided; no much bigger clone lies one nucleotide off.

The CDR3 regions of human TCRbeta chains were analyzed by immunosequencing. In the source study's methods: Repertoire TCRs were checked for matches against a reference library of SARS-CoV-2-specific TCRs that had been generated using the MIRA antigen-specificity platform. Breadth meant the fraction of unique TCRs that were SARS-CoV-2-associated, whereas depth meant the fraction of total T cells that were SARS-CoV-2-associated. Using the MIRA data, each spike-specific TCR was mapped to the spike region that the TCR reacts to and placed in a CD4 or CD8 class. Log10-transformed breadth and depth values were compared by one-way ANOVA with Sidak's multiple comparisons tests. Imported from immuneACCESS, the table was reduced by TCRdb to in-frame sequences with V and J called. These copies leave out some clones; in studies compared against another copy, an unresolved V gene accounts for under half, and the cause of the remainder is not known. The V and J calls and clone size were taken over from that table, and D and trimming were inferred from the DNA. The sample table shows about 57,000 clones, and around 86% are seen once. Jointly, the top ten make up roughly 19% of the sample.

Between the V and J ends, shortened by 3 bases and 5 bases respectively, the junction contains 16 bases. Via the germline V gene (reference sequence), CDR1 is LNHDA and CDR2 SQIVND. There are 15 amino acids in the CDR3, from cysteine to phenylalanine inclusive. Just CDR3 DNA is preserved here, 45 bases in frame from base 1. Study-level results and caveats: Because no samples from the day 14 peak response were available, repertoires could be characterized only after the peak T cell response. Only a handful of AZD1222 recipients were SARS-CoV-2 seropositive at baseline, limiting conclusions about previously exposed vaccinees. CD4 TCRs associated with the vaccine covered the entire spike protein, and the dominant responses were in regions 160-218 and 743-854. Participants were mostly white British, with more females than males. The authors suggested clonal diversity may have been underestimated. Nearly half of unique spike-specific TCRs reportedly recognized epitopes outside regions mutated in the B.1.351 and B.1.1.7 variants. After two AZD1222 doses, both the breadth and the depth of spike-specific TCRs were significantly higher than at day 0 and than in MenACWY recipients. The 56-69-year group was small, and its depth increase did not reach significance, likely because of low power.

The chain uses TRBV19 and TRBJ2-5; no D gene can be assigned with confidence. This sample comprised peripheral blood, obtained on day 0 of AZD1222 vaccination. The sequence was collected from an adult in good health. The DNA sequence is as follows: TGTGCCAGTAGTATTGTAAACACCGACCGGGAGACCCAGTACTTC. It codes for CASSIVNTDRETQYF.